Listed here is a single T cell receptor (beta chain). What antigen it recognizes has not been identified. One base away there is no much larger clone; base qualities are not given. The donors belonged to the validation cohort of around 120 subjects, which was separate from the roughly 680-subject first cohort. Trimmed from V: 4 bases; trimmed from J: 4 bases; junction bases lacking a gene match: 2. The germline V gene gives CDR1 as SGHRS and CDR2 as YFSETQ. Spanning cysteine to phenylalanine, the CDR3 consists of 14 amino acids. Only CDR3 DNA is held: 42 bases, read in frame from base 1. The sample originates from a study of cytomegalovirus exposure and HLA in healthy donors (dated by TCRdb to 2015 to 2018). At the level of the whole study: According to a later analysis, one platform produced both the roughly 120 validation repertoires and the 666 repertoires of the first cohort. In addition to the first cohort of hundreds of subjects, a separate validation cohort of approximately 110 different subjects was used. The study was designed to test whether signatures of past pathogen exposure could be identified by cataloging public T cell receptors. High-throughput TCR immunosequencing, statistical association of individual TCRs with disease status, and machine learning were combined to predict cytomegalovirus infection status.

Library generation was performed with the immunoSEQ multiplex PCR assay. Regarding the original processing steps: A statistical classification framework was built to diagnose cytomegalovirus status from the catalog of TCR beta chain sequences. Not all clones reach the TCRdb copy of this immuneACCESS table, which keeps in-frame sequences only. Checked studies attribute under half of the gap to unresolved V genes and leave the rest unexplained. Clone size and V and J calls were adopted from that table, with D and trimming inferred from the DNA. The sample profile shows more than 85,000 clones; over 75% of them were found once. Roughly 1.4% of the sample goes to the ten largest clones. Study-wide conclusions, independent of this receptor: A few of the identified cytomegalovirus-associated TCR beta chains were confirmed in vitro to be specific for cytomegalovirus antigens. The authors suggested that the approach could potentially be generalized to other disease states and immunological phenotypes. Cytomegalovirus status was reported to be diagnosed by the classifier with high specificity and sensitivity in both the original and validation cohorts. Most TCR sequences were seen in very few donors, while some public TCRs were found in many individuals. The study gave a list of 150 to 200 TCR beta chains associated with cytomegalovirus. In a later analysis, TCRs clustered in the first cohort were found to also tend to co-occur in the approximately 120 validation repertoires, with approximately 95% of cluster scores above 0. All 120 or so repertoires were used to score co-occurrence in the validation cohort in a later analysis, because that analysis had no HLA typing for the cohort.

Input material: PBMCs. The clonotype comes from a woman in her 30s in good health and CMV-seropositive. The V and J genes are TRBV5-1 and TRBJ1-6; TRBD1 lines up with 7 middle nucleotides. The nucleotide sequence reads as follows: TGCGCCAGCAGCCCGGGACAGTATAATTCACCCCTCCACTTT. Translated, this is CASSPGQYNSPLHF.